Following are 2 T cell receptor beta chains from one sample sequenced in a study of blood T cell repertoires in COVID-19. The protocol was immunoSEQ multiplex PCR, while the TCRdb copy is restricted to in-frame clones and leaves out a portion. Of 75,000 to 90,000 clones listed, about four fifths are singletons. The sequenced sample consisted of peripheral blood. The receptors were sampled from a woman aged 40-49 years with active or convalescent COVID-19.

J is TRBJ2-3 and V is TRBV6-4, with 11 positions matching TRBD2. The length of the CDR3 is 15 residues. Germline CDR1 is MRHNA and CDR2 is SNTAGT. V gave up 2 bases and J gave up 4 bases; unmatched junction bases: 2. The CDR3 sequence is CASSDLAGGADTQYF. The CDR3 DNA reads as TGTGCCAGCAGTGACCTAGCGGGGGGCGCAGATACGCAGTATTTT.

The V gene is TRBV6-2 or TRBV6-3, the J gene TRBJ1-1; TRBD1 agrees at 7 bases. The CDR3 is made up of 15 amino acids. After removal of 4 bases from V and 10 bases from J, the junction contained 15 bases not matched to a gene. Germline assignment: CDR1 MNHEY and CDR2 SVGEGT. In DNA form, the CDR3 reads TGTGCCAGCAGTTCCTACCTAGGGGGCTCGCCTGGAGCTTTCTTT. Its protein product is CASSSYLGGSPGAFF.